This section outlines one T cell receptor (beta chain) sequence together with its context. What it binds is unknown. The sample comes from a study of T cell responses to AZD1222 COVID-19 vaccine. Per the germline V gene, CDR1 is MDHEN and CDR2 is SYDVKM. The CDR3 is made up of 13 amino acids. Trimming left V 2 bases short and J 1 base short, with 6 bases between. Generated by immunoSEQ multiplex PCR, the TCRdb table keeps only in-frame clones and is missing some. The sample has more than 150,000 clones, about 87% seen once. Study-wide findings and caveats: Seropositive AZD1222 recipients at baseline numbered only 6 or 7.

Here the sequenced sample was peripheral blood, taken on day 0 of AZD1222 vaccination. This sequence joins TRBV28 and TRBJ2-7; D ambiguous. The sequence was obtained from an adult in good health. CDR3: CASSLAESYEQYF. CDR3 in DNA: TGTGCCAGCAGTTTAGCGGAGTCCTACGAGCAGTACTTC.